This TCR beta chain was captured by sequencing in a study of blood T cell repertoires in COVID-19. Points on this clone: Other DNA sequences in this specimen translate into the identical CDR3.

Some clones are missing from TCRdb's copy, which holds only in-frame ones; the method was immunoSEQ multiplex PCR. The sample includes some 60,000 clones, around 83% seen only once; the top ten take roughly 12%. The length of the CDR3 is 12 residues. CDR1 and CDR2 from the germline V gene are SEHNR and FQNEAQ (reference sequence). V gave up 5 bases and J gave up 10 bases, with 12 bases separating them. This receptor was identified in a human donor in a cohort sampled during active COVID-19. Input material: peripheral blood. This chain links TRBV7-9 with TRBJ2-1, with D possibly being TRBD1 (6 bases). The CDR3 loop is CASSPQGFEQFF. CDR3 nucleotides: TGTGCCAGCAGCCCACAGGGTTTCGAGCAGTTCTTC.